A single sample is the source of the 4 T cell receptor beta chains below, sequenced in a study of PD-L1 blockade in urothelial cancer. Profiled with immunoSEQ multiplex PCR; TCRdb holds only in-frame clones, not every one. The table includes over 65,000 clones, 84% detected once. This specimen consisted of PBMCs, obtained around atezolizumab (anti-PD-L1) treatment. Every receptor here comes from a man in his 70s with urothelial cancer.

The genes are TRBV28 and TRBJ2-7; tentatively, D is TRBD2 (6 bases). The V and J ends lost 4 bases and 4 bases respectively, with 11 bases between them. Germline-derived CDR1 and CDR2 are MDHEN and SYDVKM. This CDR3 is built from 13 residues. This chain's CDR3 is CASSSRLEYEQYF. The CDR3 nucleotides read TGTGCCAGCAGTTCCCGACTAGAGTACGAGCAGTACTTC.

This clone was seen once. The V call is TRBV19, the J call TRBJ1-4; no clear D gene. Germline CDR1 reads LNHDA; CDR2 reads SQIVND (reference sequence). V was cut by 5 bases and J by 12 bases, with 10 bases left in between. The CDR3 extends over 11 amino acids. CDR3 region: CASSERRELFF. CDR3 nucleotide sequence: TGTGCCAGTAGTGAGAGGAGAGAACTGTTTTTT.

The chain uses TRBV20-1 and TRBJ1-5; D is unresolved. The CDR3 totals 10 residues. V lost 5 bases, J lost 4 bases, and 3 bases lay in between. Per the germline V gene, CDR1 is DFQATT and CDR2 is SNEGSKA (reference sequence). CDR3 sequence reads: CSASNQPQHF. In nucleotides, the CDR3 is TGCAGTGCTTCAAATCAGCCCCAGCATTTT.

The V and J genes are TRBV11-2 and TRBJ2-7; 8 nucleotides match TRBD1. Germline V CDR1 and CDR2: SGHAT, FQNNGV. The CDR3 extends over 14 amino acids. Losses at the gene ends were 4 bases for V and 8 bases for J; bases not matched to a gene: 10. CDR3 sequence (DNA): TGTGCCAGCAGCTCTCGGGACAGGACTCGGAAGCAGTACTTC. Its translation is CASSSRDRTRKQYF.